This T cell receptor beta chain was sequenced for a study of T cells after yellow fever vaccination. This clonotype was counted a few times. Its matching antigen is unknown. The study's findings and limits: Only a minor proportion of clonotypes was detected across both CD4 and CD8 compartments. Though weaker, the secondary response peaked faster, on day 5 versus 15. There was a possibility that FACS-sorted repertoires contained abundant clonotypes contaminating from the bulk population.

Generation of TCR cDNA used 5'RACE template switching (which added a universal primer site and UMIs). MiXCR was run by TCRdb on the 5' RACE reads, yielding one entry per CDR3 protein. The table records approximately 170,000 distinct CDR3 sequences, roughly 11% of them present only once. This CDR3 is 16 amino acids long. The germline V and J ends were trimmed by 5 bases and 8 bases, with 24 bases remaining between them. The germline V gene has CDR1 SGHAT and CDR2 FQNNGV. The rearrangement links TRBV11-2 to TRBJ1-1; TRBD1 might be the D (6 bases). The sequencing used CD8+ T cells sorted from PBMCs, collected 15 days after the yellow fever booster vaccination. The clonotype originates from a man younger than 35 who received the YFV17D yellow fever vaccine. The CDR3 loop reads CASSPGKGGYVLEAFF. The CDR3 DNA follows: TGTGCCAGCAGCCCCGGAAAGGGGGGATACGTGTTGGAAGCTTTCTTT.